These 21 T cell receptor beta chains were all obtained from the same sample, sequenced in a study of T cells after yellow fever vaccination. From the 5' RACE reads, TCRdb called clonotypes with MiXCR, one entry per CDR3 protein. The table has approximately 510,000 distinct CDR3 sequences, roughly a fifth seen once. The sample was PBMCs, taken 20 to 25 days after the first yellow fever vaccination. The receptors shown here come from a man aged 18 to 29 who received the YFV17D yellow fever vaccine.

V gene TRBV9 combines with J gene TRBJ2-6; no clear D. This CDR3 is built from 14 residues. V was cut by 4 bases and J by 0 bases, with 5 bases left in between. Germline V CDR1 and CDR2: SGDLS, YYNGEE. The DNA of the CDR3 is TGTGCCAGCAGCACAGACTCTGGGGCCAACGTCCTGACTTTC. Translating gives CASSTDSGANVLTF. Based on the CDR3 plus reference TRBV9 and TRBJ2-6, the full variable domain is DSGVTQTPKHLITATGQRVTLRCSPRSGDLSVYWYQQSLDQGLQFLIQYYNGEERAKGNILERFSAQQFPDLHSELNLSSLELGDSALYFCASSTDSGANVLTFGAGSRLTVL.

V gene TRBV27 combines with J gene TRBJ2-3; D unresolved. The CDR3 spans 15 residues. Trimming pared 6 bases from V and 0 bases from J, leaving 13 bases between. CDR1 and CDR2 (germline): MNHEY, SMNVEV (reference sequence). In nucleotides, the CDR3 is TGTGCCAGCAGCTACCCCGGGCGAAGCACAGATACGCAGTATTTT. Translation gives CASSYPGRSTDTQYF.

This clonotype was counted ten times or more. The chain carries TRBV27 and TRBJ2-7, with 11 bases that match TRBD2. Germline V gives CDR1 MNHEY, CDR2 SMNVEV (reference sequence). This CDR3 spans 16 amino acids. Trimming removed 8 bases from V and 0 bases from J; junction bases left unmatched: 9. The CDR3 loop is CASASGLAGGSYEQYV. CDR3 in DNA: TGTGCCAGCGCATCCGGGCTAGCGGGGGGCTCCTACGAGCAGTACGTC.

This clonotype was observed at least ten times. J is TRBJ2-3 and V is TRBV2; 10 bases map to TRBD1. The CDR3 extends over 15 amino acids. V gave up 6 bases and J gave up 6 bases; unmatched junction bases: 9. Germline CDR1 SNHLY, CDR2 FYNNEI. In DNA form, the CDR3 reads TGTGCCAGCAGGGGGGACAGGGGATCCGGGGATACGCAGTATTTT. This gives the protein CASRGDRGSGDTQYF.

V and J are TRBV4-1 and TRBJ2-3; 12 bases are shared with TRBD2. Germline-derived CDR1 and CDR2 are MGHRA and YSYEKL. The CDR3 is 18 residues long. V shed 1 base and J 3 bases; nucleotides not matched to a gene: 8. The CDR3, as DNA: TGCGCCAGCAGCCAAGGACTAGCGGGGGCAATCTCGACAGATACGCAGTATTTT. It translates to CASSQGLAGAISTDTQYF.

The V gene is TRBV20-1, the J gene TRBJ1-5; possible D gene TRBD1, 5 bases. The V end lost 4 bases, the J end lost 4 bases, and 8 bases lay between the germline ends. CDR1 is DFQATT and CDR2 is SNEGSKA in the germline V gene (reference sequence). The CDR3 is made up of 12 amino acids. The DNA for the CDR3 is TGCAGTGCTAAATACAGGAATCAGCCCCAGCATTTT. Residues: CSAKYRNQPQHF.

In its sample, this clonotype was seen a few times. The genes are TRBV5-1 and TRBJ2-1; D unresolved. V was shortened by 4 bases and J by 2 bases, with 7 bases between the two germline ends. Germline CDR1 SGHRS, CDR2 YFSETQ. The CDR3 extends over 13 amino acids. CDR3 bases: TGCGCCAGCAGCCCCGAACCCTACAATGAGCAGTTCTTC. This encodes CASSPEPYNEQFF.

The CDR3, as DNA: TGTGCCAGCAGCCAAGAAATGTGGTTACAGGATCCTGGGGATGAGCAGTTCTTC. It is translated as CASSQEMWLQDPGDEQFF. The chain is built from TRBV4-2 and TRBJ2-1; perhaps TRBD1 as D (5 bases). Germline assignment: CDR1 LGHNA and CDR2 YNFKEQ. The CDR3 is 18 residues long. V gave up 0 bases and J gave up 8 bases, with 23 bases separating them.

This clonotype was recorded a few times. This chain connects TRBV6-1 to TRBJ2-7, with no clear D. The germline V and J ends were trimmed by 3 bases and 8 bases, with 14 bases remaining between them. The CDR3 has 13 residues. CDR1 is MNHNS and CDR2 is SASEGT in the germline V gene. The CDR3, as DNA: TGTGCCAGCAGTGACGGACGCCGGTCTCAGCAGTACTTC. It yields the protein CASSDGRRSQQYF.

Only a few counts were recorded for this clonotype. V usage is TRBV5-1 and J usage is TRBJ2-2; no clear D gene. This CDR3 comprises 14 residues. CDR1 is SGHRS, CDR2 YFSETQ, per germline. Trimming took off 5 bases at V and 0 bases at J, with 8 bases between the two ends. CDR3 in amino acids: CASRDETNTGELFF. The DNA for the CDR3 is TGCGCCAGCAGGGACGAGACGAACACCGGGGAGCTGTTTTTT.

This clonotype was observed many times. The V gene is TRBV28, the J gene TRBJ1-2; possibly TRBD1 for D (5 bases). With 3 bases removed from V and 5 bases from J, the gap between germline ends came to 10 bases. Germline V gene lookup returns CDR1 MDHEN and CDR2 SYDVKM. The CDR3 runs 13 residues. In DNA form, the CDR3 reads TGTGCCAGCAGTTTGGGAGGGGTGTATGGCTACACCTTC. It yields the protein CASSLGGVYGYTF.

The chain's CDR3 is CASSSTGVGPQHF. The DNA for the CDR3 is TGTGCCAGCAGCTCGACAGGGGTAGGGCCCCAGCATTTT. This chain joins TRBV7-9 and TRBJ1-5, with 8 bases identical to TRBD1. V was clipped by 4 bases and J by 9 bases; unmatched bases: 5. CDR1 is SEHNR, CDR2 FQNEAQ, per germline (reference sequence). The CDR3 extends over 13 amino acids.

The chain uses TRBV9 and TRBJ2-5, with D perhaps TRBD2 (5 bases). Trimming stripped 0 bases from V and 0 bases from J, with 9 bases between. The germline V gene encodes CDR1 SGDLS and CDR2 YYNGEE. The CDR3 runs to 15 residues. This CDR3 is CASSVGAANQETQYF. CDR3 coding DNA: TGTGCCAGCAGCGTAGGAGCGGCCAACCAAGAGACCCAGTACTTC.

The chain has TRBV12-3 or TRBV12-4 and TRBJ1-4; a weak D match, TRBD1 (6 bases). The CDR3 consists of 16 residues. V was trimmed by 3 bases and J by 5 bases, leaving 16 bases between them. This CDR3 reads CASSFSQGTPNEKLFF. The CDR3 coding sequence is TGTGCCAGCAGTTTCTCTCAGGGGACACCCAATGAAAAACTGTTTTTT.

This clonotype was seen only a few times. The CDR3 loop is CASSVLVENIQYF. The CDR3 DNA sequence: TGTGCCAGCAGCGTCCTTGTCGAAAACATTCAGTACTTC. The V gene is TRBV11-2, the J gene TRBJ2-4; no clear D. The CDR3 consists of 13 residues. V lost 5 bases to trimming and J lost 5 bases, with 10 bases between them. Germline V gene data show CDR1 as SGHAT and CDR2 as FQNNGV.

This chain uses TRBV20-1 with TRBJ2-3; possible D gene TRBD1, 5 bases. Deletions cut 8 bases from V and 1 base from J, with 10 bases between. The CDR3 extends over 12 amino acids. Germline V CDR1 and CDR2: DFQATT, SNEGSKA (reference sequence). The DNA of the CDR3 is TGCAGTCTCCTAGGGGGCACAGATACGCAGTATTTT. Its translation: CSLLGGTDTQYF.

The chain combines TRBV27 with TRBJ2-3; D call uncertain. CDR1 MNHEY and CDR2 SMNVEV come from the germline V gene (reference sequence). Trimming cost V 3 bases and J 7 bases, with 14 bases left between them. The length of the CDR3 is 14 residues. CDR3 region: CASSFSRLANTQYF. CDR3 nucleotides: TGTGCCAGCAGTTTTTCCCGATTGGCGAATACGCAGTATTTT.

This clonotype has ten or more counts. V usage is TRBV5-4 and J usage is TRBJ2-3; 8 nucleotides line up with TRBD1. This CDR3 comprises 15 residues. J gave up 0 bases and V 4 bases, and 4 bases lay outside the gene matches. In germline, CDR1 is SGHNT, CDR2 YYREEE (reference sequence). The CDR3 loop reads CASSRQGSSTDTQYF. The DNA for the CDR3 is TGTGCCAGCAGCCGACAGGGGTCCAGCACAGATACGCAGTATTTT.

This clonotype was seen a few times. V is TRBV7-9 and J is TRBJ1-6; D is unresolved. Trimming shortened V by 1 base and J by 8 bases, and 15 bases separated the two germline ends. The germline gives CDR1 SEHNR, CDR2 FQNEAQ (reference sequence). CDR3 length: 16 residues. In nucleotides, the CDR3 is TGTGCCAGCAGCTTAGTACGCCCAGGCCGGGATTCACCCCTCCACTTT. Protein sequence: CASSLVRPGRDSPLHF. The complete variable domain, with remaining parts taken from reference TRBV7-9 and TRBJ1-6, reads DTGVSQNPRHKITKRGQNVTFRCDPISEHNRLYWYRQTLGQGPEFLTYFQNEAQLEKSRLLSDRFSAERPKGSFSTLEIQRTEQGDSAMYLCASSLVRPGRDSPLHFGNGTRLTVT.

The table lists this clonotype with many counts. The chain recombines TRBV4-3 with TRBJ2-1, with TRBD2 matching over 11 bases. This CDR3 spans 17 amino acids. The ends lost 0 bases at V and 4 bases at J; junction bases unmatched: 5. Germline assignment: CDR1 LGHNA and CDR2 YSLEER. The CDR3 reads CASSQDLGTSGYNEQFF. CDR3 coding DNA: TGCGCCAGCAGCCAAGATCTGGGGACTAGCGGTTACAATGAGCAGTTCTTC.

This clonotype was detected only a few times. The chain joins TRBV9 to TRBJ2-7, with D uncertain. The CDR3 totals 15 residues. V was trimmed by 0 bases and J by 2 bases, leaving 12 bases between them. Germline CDR1 and CDR2: SGDLS and YYNGEE. The CDR3, as DNA: TGTGCCAGCAGCGTAGGGGTCAGGCCCACCTACGAGCAGTACTTC. It is translated as CASSVGVRPTYEQYF. Full variable domain (remainder filled in from reference TRBV9 and TRBJ2-7): DSGVTQTPKHLITATGQRVTLRCSPRSGDLSVYWYQQSLDQGLQFLIQYYNGEERAKGNILERFSAQQFPDLHSELNLSSLELGDSALYFCASSVGVRPTYEQYFGPGTRLTVT.